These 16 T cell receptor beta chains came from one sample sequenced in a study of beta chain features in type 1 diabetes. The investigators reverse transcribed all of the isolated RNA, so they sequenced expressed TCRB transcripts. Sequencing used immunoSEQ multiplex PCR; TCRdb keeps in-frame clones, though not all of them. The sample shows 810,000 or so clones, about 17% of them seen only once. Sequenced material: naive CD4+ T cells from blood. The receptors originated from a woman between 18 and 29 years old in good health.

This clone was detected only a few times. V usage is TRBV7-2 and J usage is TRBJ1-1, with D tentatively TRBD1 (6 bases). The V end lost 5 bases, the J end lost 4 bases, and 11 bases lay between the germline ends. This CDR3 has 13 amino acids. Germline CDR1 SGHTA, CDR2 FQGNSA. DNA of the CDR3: TGTGCCAGCAGCACAGGGAGCGGCACTGAAGCTTTCTTT. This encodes CASSTGSGTEAFF.

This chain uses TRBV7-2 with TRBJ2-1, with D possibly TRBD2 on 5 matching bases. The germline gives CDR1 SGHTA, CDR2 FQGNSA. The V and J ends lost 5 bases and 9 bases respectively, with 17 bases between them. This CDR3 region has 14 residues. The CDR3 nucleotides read TGTGCCAGCAGCCCAGGCGGTCTAGCAGTTGAGCAGTTCTTC. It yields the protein CASSPGGLAVEQFF.

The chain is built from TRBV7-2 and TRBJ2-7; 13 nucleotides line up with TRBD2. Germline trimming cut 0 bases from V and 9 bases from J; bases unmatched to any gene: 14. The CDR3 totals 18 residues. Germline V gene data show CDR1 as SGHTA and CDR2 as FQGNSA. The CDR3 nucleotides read TGTGCCAGCAGCTTAGCGTCCGGGGGACTAGCGGGACCCCCCGGGCAGTACTTC. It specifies CASSLASGGLAGPPGQYF.

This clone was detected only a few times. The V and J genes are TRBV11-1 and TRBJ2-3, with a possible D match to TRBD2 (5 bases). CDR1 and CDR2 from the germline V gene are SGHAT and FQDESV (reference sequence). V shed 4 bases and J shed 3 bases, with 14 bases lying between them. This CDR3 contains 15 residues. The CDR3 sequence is CASSSSGSSTDTQYF. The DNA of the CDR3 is TGTGCCAGCAGCTCCTCGGGAAGCAGTACAGATACGCAGTATTTT.

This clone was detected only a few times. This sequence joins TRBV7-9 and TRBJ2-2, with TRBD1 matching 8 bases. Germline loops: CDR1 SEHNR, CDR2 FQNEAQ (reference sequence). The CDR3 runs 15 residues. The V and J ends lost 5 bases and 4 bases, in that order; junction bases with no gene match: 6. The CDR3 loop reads CASSPRTGSTGELFF. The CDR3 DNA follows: TGTGCCAGCAGCCCCCGGACAGGGAGCACCGGGGAGCTGTTTTTT.

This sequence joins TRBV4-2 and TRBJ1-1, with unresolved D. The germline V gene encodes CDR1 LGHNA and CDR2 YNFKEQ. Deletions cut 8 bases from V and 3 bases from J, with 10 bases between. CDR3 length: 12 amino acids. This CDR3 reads CASSSQYTEAFF. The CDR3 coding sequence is TGTGCCAGCTCATCGCAGTACACTGAAGCTTTCTTT.

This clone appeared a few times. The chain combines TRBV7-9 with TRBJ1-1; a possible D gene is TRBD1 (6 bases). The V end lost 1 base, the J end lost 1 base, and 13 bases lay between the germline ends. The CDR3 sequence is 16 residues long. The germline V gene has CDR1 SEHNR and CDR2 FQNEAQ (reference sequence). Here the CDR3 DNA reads TGTGCCAGCAGCTTAGTGGGACGCAGGGGGAACACTGAAGCTTTCTTT. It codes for CASSLVGRRGNTEAFF.

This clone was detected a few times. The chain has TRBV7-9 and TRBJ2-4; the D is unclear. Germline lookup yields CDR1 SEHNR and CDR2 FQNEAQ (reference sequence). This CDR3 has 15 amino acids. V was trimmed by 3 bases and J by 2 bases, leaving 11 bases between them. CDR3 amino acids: CASSFDLGPKNIQYF. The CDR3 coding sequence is TGTGCCAGCAGCTTCGATCTTGGACCCAAAAACATTCAGTACTTC.

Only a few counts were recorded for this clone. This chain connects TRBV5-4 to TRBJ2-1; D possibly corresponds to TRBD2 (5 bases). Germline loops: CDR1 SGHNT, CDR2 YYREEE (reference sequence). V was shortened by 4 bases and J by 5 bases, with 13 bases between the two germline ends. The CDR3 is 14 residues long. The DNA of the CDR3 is TGTGCCAGCAGCCACGCCACTAGACACAATGAGCAGTTCTTC. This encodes CASSHATRHNEQFF.

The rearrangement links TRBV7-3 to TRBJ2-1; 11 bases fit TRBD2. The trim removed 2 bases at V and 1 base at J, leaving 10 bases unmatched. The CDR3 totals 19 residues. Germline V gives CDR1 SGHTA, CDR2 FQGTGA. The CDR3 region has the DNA TGTGCCAGCAGCTTACCTCTAGCGGGAGGTCTAACGTCCTACAATGAGCAGTTCTTC. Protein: CASSLPLAGGLTSYNEQFF.

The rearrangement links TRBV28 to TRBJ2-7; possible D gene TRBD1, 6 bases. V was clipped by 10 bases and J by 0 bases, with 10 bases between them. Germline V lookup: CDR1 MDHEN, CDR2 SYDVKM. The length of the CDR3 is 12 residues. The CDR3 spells CATQDSSYEQYF. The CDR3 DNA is TGTGCCACGCAGGACAGCTCCTACGAGCAGTACTTC.

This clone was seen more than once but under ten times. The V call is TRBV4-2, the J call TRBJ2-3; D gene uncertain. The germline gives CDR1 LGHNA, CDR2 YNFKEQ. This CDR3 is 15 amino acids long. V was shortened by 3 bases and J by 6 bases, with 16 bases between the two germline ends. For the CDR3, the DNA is TGTGCCAGCAGCCAGGATTTCATGAGTTGGGATACGCAGTATTTT. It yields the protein CASSQDFMSWDTQYF.

The CDR3 spells CASSAGTGEKQYF. CDR3 in DNA: TGTGCCAGCAGCGCCGGGACAGGGGAGAAGCAGTACTTC. The chain uses TRBV9 and TRBJ2-7; 10 bases are a match to TRBD1. Germline lookup yields CDR1 SGDLS and CDR2 YYNGEE. The CDR3 spans 13 residues. Losses at the gene ends were 3 bases for V and 8 bases for J; bases not matched to a gene: 5.

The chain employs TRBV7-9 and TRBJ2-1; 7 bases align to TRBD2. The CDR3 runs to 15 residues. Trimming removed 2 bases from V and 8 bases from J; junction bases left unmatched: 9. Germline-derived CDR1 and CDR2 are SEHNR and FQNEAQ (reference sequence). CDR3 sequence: CASSLSRREFDEQFF. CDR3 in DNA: TGTGCCAGCAGCTTAAGTAGGCGGGAGTTTGATGAGCAGTTCTTC.

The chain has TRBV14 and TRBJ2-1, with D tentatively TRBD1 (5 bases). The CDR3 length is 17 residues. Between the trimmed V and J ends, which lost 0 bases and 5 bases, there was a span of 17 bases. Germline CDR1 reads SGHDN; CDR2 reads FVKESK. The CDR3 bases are TGTGCCAGCAGCCAAGAGTGGGCAGGGTACCCTAACAATGAGCAGTTCTTC. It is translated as CASSQEWAGYPNNEQFF.

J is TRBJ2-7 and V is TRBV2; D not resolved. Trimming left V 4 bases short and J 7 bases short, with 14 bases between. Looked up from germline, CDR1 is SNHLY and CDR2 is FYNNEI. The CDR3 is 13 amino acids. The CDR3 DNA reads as TGTGCCAGCAGTGTAGAAGTTCGGCCGGAGCAGTACTTC. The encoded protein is CASSVEVRPEQYF.